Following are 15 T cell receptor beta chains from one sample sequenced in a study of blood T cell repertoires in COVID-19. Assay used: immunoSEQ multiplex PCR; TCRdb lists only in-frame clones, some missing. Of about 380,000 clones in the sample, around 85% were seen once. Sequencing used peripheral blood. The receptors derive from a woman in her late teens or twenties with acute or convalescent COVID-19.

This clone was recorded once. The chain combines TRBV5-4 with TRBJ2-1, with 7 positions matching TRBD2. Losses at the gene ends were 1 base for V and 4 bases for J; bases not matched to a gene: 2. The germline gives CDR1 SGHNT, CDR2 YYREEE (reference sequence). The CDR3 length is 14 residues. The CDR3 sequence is CASSLLAAYNEQFF. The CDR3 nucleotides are TGTGCCAGCAGCTTGCTAGCGGCGTACAATGAGCAGTTCTTC.

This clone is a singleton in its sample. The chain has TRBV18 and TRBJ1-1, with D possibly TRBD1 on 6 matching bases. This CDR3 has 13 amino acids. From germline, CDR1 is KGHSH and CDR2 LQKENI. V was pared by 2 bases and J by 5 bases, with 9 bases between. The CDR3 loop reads CASSPAGETEAFF. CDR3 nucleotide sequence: TGTGCCAGCTCACCAGCAGGGGAAACTGAAGCTTTCTTT.

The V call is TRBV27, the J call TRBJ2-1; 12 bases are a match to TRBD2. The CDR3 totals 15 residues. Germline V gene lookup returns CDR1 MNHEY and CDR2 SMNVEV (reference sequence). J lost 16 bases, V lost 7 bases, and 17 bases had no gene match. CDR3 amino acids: CASTKGLAGSYRPFF. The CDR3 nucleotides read TGTGCCAGCACCAAAGGACTAGCGGGATCCTACCGCCCTTTCTTC.

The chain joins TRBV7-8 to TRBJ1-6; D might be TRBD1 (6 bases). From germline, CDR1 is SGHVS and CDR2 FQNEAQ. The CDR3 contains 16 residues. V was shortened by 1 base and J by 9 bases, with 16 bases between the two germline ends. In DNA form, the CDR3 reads TGTGCCAGCAGCTTAGAGCGCCGGGACAACCCTTCACCCCTCCACTTT. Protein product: CASSLERRDNPSPLHF.

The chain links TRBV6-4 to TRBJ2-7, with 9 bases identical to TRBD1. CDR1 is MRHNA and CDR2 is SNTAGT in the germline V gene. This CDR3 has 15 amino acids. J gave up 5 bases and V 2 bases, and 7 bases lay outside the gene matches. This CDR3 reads CASSDGDRDLHEQYF. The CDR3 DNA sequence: TGTGCCAGCAGTGACGGGGACAGGGACCTCCACGAGCAGTACTTC.

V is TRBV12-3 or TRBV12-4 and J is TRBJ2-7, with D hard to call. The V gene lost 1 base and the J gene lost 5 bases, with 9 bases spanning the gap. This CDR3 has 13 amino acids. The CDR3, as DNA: TGTGCCAGCAGTTTAGGGAGTGGTAACGAGCAGTACTTC. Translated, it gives CASSLGSGNEQYF.

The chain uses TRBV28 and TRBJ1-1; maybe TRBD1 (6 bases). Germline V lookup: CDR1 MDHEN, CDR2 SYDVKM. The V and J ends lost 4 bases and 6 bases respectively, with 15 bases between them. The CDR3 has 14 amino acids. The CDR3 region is CASSSVTGFPEAFF. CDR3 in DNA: TGTGCCAGCAGTTCCGTGACAGGTTTCCCTGAAGCTTTCTTT.

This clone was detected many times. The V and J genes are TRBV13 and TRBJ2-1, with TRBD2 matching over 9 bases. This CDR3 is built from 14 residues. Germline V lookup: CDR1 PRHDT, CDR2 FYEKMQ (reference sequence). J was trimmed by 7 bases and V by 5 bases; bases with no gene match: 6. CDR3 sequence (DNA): TGTGCCAGCAGCCCCCGACTAGCGGCTAATGAGCAGTTCTTC. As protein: CASSPRLAANEQFF.

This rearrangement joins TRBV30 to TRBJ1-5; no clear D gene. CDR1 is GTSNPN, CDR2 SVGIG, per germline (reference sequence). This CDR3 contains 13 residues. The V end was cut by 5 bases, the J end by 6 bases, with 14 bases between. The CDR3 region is CAWSSISGQPQHF. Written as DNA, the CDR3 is TGTGCCTGGTCTTCCATTTCGGGTCAGCCCCAGCATTTT.

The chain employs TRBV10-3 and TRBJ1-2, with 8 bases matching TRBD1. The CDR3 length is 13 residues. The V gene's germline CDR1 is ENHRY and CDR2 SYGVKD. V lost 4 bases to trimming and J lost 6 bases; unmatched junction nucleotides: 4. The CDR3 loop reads CAISAQGADGYTF. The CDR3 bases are TGTGCCATCAGTGCCCAGGGGGCGGATGGCTACACCTTC.

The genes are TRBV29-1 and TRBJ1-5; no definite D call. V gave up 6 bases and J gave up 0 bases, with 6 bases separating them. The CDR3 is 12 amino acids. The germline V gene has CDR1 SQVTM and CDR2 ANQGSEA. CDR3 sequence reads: CSVAGSNQPQHF. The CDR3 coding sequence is TGCAGCGTGGCTGGTAGCAATCAGCCCCAGCATTTT.

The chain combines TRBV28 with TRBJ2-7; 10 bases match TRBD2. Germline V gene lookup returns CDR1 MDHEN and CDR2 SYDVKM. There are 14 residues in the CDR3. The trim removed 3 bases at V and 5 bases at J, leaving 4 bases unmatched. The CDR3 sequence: CASSFGLAGDEQYF. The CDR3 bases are TGTGCCAGCAGTTTTGGGCTAGCGGGAGACGAGCAGTACTTC.

CDR3 sequence reads: CASSRTRDNEQFF. DNA of the CDR3: TGTGCCAGCAGTCGGACTCGAGACAATGAGCAGTTCTTC. The rearrangement uses TRBV6-6 and TRBJ2-1, with a weak D call TRBD2 (5 bases). The length of the CDR3 is 13 residues. The V gene's germline CDR1 is MNHNY and CDR2 SVGAGI (reference sequence). Trimming cost V 5 bases and J 5 bases, with 10 bases left between them.

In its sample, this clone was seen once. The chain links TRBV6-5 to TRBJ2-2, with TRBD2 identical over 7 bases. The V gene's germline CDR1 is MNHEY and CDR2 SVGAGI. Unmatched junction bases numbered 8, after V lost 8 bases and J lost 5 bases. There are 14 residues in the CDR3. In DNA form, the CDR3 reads TGTGCCAGCGCCTGGGGGGGAAGGACCGGGGAGCTGTTTTTT. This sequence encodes CASAWGGRTGELFF.

The CDR3 region has the DNA TGTGCCAGCAGTTTAACCTATAGCAATCAGCCCCAGCATTTT. Its protein product is CASSLTYSNQPQHF. The chain employs TRBV27 and TRBJ1-5; D gene uncertain. Trimming stripped 2 bases from V and 0 bases from J, with 5 bases between. CDR1 MNHEY and CDR2 SMNVEV come from the germline V gene (reference sequence). The CDR3 runs 14 residues.